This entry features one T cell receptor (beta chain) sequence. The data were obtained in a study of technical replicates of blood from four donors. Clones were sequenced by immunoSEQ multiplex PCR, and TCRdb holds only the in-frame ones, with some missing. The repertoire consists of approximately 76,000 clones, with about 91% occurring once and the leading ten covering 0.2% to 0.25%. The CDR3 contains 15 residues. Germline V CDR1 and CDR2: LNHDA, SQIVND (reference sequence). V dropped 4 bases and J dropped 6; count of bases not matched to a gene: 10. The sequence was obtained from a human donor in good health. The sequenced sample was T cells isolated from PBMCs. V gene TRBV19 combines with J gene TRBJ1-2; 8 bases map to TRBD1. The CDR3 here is CASSTGQGRWDGYTF. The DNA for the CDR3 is TGTGCCAGTAGTACAGGACAGGGAAGATGGGATGGCTACACCTTC.